What follows is one T cell receptor beta chain and its context. The protocol was immunoSEQ multiplex PCR, while the TCRdb copy is restricted to in-frame clones and leaves out a portion. The data hold about 77,000 clones, with 89% observed a single time. The record originates from a study of T cell changes during pregnancy in multiple sclerosis. Germline CDR1 and CDR2: SGHDT and YYEEEE. The CDR3 is 15 residues long. Trimming pared 3 bases from V and 4 bases from J, leaving 14 bases between. The sequence came from a female donor with multiple sclerosis, enrolled in a pregnancy study. This chain connects TRBV5-6 to TRBJ1-3, with D possibly TRBD1 on 5 matching bases. The sample consisted of peripheral blood, taken before pregnancy. For the CDR3, the DNA is TGTGCCAGCAGCTGGGCGAGACAGTGGGGAAACACCATATATTTT. This gives the protein CASSWARQWGNTIYF.